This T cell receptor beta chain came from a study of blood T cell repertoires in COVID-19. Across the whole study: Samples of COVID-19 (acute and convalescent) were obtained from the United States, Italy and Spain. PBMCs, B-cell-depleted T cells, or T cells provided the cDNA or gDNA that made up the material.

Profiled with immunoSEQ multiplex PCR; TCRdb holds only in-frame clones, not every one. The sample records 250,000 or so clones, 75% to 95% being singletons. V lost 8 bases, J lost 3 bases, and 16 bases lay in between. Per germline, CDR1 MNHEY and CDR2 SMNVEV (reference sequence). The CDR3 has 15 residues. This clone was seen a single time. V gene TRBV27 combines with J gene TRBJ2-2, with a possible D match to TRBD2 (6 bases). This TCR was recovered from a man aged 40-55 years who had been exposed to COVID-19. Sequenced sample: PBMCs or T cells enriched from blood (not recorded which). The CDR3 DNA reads TGTGCCAGCCGCAGCCCGCGGGACCACACCGGGGAGCTGTTTTTT. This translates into CASRSPRDHTGELFF.